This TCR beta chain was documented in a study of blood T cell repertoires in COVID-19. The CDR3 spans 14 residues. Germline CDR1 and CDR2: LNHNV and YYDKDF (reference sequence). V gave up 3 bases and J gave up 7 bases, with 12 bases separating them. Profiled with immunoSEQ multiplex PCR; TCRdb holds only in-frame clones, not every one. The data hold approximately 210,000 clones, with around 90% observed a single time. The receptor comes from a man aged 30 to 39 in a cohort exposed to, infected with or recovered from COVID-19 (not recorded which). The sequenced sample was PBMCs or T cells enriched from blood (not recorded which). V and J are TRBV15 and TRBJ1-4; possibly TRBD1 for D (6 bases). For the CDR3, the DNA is TGTGCCACCAGCAGTATCAAGGACAGTGAAAAACTGTTTTTT. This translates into CATSSIKDSEKLFF.